This entry concerns a single T cell receptor (beta chain). The source of the sample is a study of T cells in localized non-small cell lung cancer. This table comes from immunoSEQ multiplex PCR, and its TCRdb copy is limited to in-frame clones, with some not included. Of some 30,000 clones listed, approximately 91% are singletons. This CDR3 contains 13 residues. V lost 7 bases and J lost 5, with 14 bases in between. Germline V CDR1 and CDR2: MNHEY, SMNVEV (reference sequence). This chain links TRBV27 with TRBJ1-2; TRBD1 is a possible D gene (5 bases). The sequence was collected from a man between 40 and 69 years old with stage II lung adenocarcinoma. The sequencing here drew on PBMCs, taken before any cancer treatment. In DNA form, the CDR3 reads TGTGCCAGCACCATCCGCGGGGGGTATGGCTACACCTTC. Protein sequence: CASTIRGGYGYTF.